Presented here are 10 T cell receptor beta chains from one specimen sequenced in a study of shared T cell receptors in the human thymus (dated by TCRdb to the early 2020s). Library preparation was by the immunoSEQ multiplex PCR assay. TCRdb's version of the immuneACCESS table is confined to in-frame rearrangements and falls short of the full clone set. An unresolved V gene accounts for under half of the shortfall where checked; the remainder is of unknown origin. Within this sample are about 660,000 clones, with around nine tenths of them counted one time only. The ten largest clones add up to around 0.0099% of the sample. The same specimen was also included in a second study, on human thymus T cells.

Sequenced input: thymocytes. Receptors were obtained from a boy in the first two years of life with a congenital heart defect. Donor details come from another sample of the same person, matched by shared clones.

This sequence joins TRBV28 and TRBJ1-2, with 7 bases identical to TRBD1. This CDR3 spans 15 amino acids. J gave up 4 bases and V 4 bases, and 9 bases lay outside the gene matches. From germline, CDR1 is MDHEN and CDR2 SYDVKM. The CDR3 coding sequence is TGTGCCAGCAGTTGGCCCCCGGGACAGTTCTATGGCTACACCTTC. As protein: CASSWPPGQFYGYTF.

This chain connects TRBV15 to TRBJ2-6, with TRBD1 matching over 10 bases. V lost 8 bases to trimming and J lost 3 bases; unmatched junction nucleotides: 13. The CDR3 has 18 amino acids. CDR1 LNHNV and CDR2 YYDKDF come from the germline V gene (reference sequence). The CDR3 loop reads CATDPGTGERFGANVLTF. CDR3 nucleotide sequence: TGTGCCACCGACCCCGGGACAGGGGAGAGATTTGGGGCCAACGTCCTGACTTTC.

J is TRBJ2-7 and V is TRBV7-9; 10 nucleotides align to TRBD2. The CDR3 loop spans 16 amino acids. V dropped 3 bases and J dropped 5; count of bases not matched to a gene: 10. CDR1 is SEHNR and CDR2 is FQNEAQ in the germline V gene (reference sequence). DNA of the CDR3: TGTGCCAGCAGCTTGGCCTCTAGCGGGAGAGTCCACGAGCAGTACTTC. Protein product: CASSLASSGRVHEQYF.

Only one count was recorded for this clone. This chain connects TRBV27 to TRBJ2-3; 12 bases align to TRBD2. J was trimmed by 0 bases and V by 5 bases; bases with no gene match: 6. Germline V gene data show CDR1 as MNHEY and CDR2 as SMNVEV (reference sequence). There are 17 residues in the CDR3. CDR3 sequence reads: CASSVATSGSSTDTQYF. The DNA of the CDR3 is TGTGCCAGCAGTGTCGCGACTAGCGGGAGTAGCACAGATACGCAGTATTTT.

CDR3: CASSLGNRGPPNTGELFF. For the CDR3, the DNA is TGTGCCAGCAGTTTGGGCAACAGGGGCCCTCCGAACACCGGGGAGCTGTTTTTT. The genes are TRBV11-3 and TRBJ2-2, with TRBD1 identical over 7 bases. The CDR3 spans 18 residues. V was pared by 6 bases and J by 0 bases, with 13 bases of the junction left unmatched. Germline V lookup: CDR1 SGHNT, CDR2 YENEEA.

This chain connects TRBV11-2 to TRBJ1-2; no definite D call. V was pared by 5 bases and J by 1 base, with 14 bases between. Germline CDR1 is SGHAT and CDR2 is FQNNGV. The CDR3 loop spans 15 amino acids. The CDR3: CASSPVRRHNYGYTF. The CDR3 DNA sequence: TGTGCCAGCAGCCCAGTTCGGAGGCATAACTATGGCTACACCTTC.

V gene TRBV27 combines with J gene TRBJ1-1; TRBD1 aligns across 7 bases. The V and J ends lost 5 bases and 7 bases, in that order; junction bases with no gene match: 10. Germline CDR1 and CDR2: MNHEY and SMNVEV (reference sequence). The CDR3 is made up of 14 amino acids. The chain's CDR3 is CASSPSAGGDEAFF. The CDR3, as DNA: TGTGCCAGCAGTCCCTCGGCAGGGGGAGATGAAGCTTTCTTT.

The V and J genes are TRBV28 and TRBJ2-4; TRBD1 agrees at 9 bases. V dropped 3 bases and J dropped 0; count of bases not matched to a gene: 9. From germline, CDR1 is MDHEN and CDR2 SYDVKM. The length of the CDR3 is 18 residues. DNA of the CDR3: TGTGCCAGCAGTTTCGTTACCGGGACAGGGTTAGCCAAAAACATTCAGTACTTC. The encoded protein is CASSFVTGTGLAKNIQYF.

In its sample, this clone was seen a few times. This CDR3 is CASSGFGDRPVGAFF. Written as DNA, the CDR3 is TGTGCCAGCTCAGGGTTTGGGGACAGGCCCGTCGGAGCTTTCTTT. This rearrangement joins TRBV18 to TRBJ1-1; 8 bases are shared with TRBD1. CDR1 is KGHSH and CDR2 is LQKENI in the germline V gene. After removal of 5 bases from V and 10 bases from J, the junction contained 15 bases not matched to a gene. The CDR3 runs 15 residues.

This clone was observed a handful of times. The chain recombines TRBV7-2 with TRBJ2-7, with 7 bases aligning to TRBD1. J gave up 3 bases and V 5 bases, and 7 bases lay outside the gene matches. CDR1 is SGHTA and CDR2 is FQGNSA in the germline V gene. CDR3 size: 14 residues. The CDR3: CASSPEGQIYEQYF. CDR3 DNA: TGTGCCAGCAGCCCAGAGGGACAGATCTACGAGCAGTACTTC. Variable domain in full (rest from reference TRBV7-2 and TRBJ2-7): GAGVSQSPSNKVTEKGKDVELRCDPISGHTALYWYRQSLGQGLEFLIYFQGNSAPDKSGLPSDRFSAERTGGSVSTLTIQRTQQEDSAVYLCASSPEGQIYEQYFGPGTRLTVT.